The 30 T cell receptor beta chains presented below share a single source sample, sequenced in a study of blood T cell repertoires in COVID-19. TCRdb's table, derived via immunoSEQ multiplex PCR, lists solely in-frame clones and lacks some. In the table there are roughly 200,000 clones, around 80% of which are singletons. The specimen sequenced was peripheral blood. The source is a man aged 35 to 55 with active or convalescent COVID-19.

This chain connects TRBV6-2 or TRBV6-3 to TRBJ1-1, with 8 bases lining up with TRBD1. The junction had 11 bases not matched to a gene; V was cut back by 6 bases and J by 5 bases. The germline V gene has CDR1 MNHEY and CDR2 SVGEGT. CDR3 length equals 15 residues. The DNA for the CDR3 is TGTGCCAGCAGGCCTCAGGGGGCGCAGGGGACTGAAGCTTTCTTT. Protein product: CASRPQGAQGTEAFF.

DNA of the CDR3: TGTGCCAGCAGCCCTGTCCAGGGGGCGCGGGGCTACACCTTC. Amino acid sequence: CASSPVQGARGYTF. V usage is TRBV3-1 (or the pseudogene TRBV3-2) and J usage is TRBJ1-2; the match to TRBD1 covers 8 bases. This CDR3 contains 14 residues. Germline-derived CDR1 and CDR2 are LGHDT and YNNKEL (reference sequence). The trim removed 4 bases at V and 8 bases at J, leaving 9 bases unmatched.

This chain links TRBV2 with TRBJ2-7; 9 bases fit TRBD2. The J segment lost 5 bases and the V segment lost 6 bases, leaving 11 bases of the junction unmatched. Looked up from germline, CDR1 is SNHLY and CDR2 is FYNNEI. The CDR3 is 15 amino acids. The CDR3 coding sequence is TGTGCCAGCAGAGCGGATCTAGCGGGGAGGGACGAGCAGTACTTC. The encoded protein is CASRADLAGRDEQYF.

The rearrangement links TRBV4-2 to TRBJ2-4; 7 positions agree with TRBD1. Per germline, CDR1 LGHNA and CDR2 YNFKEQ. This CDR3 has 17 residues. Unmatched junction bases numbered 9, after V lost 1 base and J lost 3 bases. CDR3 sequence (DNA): TGTGCCAGCAGCCAAGTGAATGCCGGGACAGACAAAAACATTCAGTACTTC. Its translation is CASSQVNAGTDKNIQYF.

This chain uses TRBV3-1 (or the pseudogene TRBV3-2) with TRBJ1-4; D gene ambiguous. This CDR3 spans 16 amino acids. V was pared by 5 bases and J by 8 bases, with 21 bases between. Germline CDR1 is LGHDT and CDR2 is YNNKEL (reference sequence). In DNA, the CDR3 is TGTGCCAGCAGCGGTAGAACCGGGAGCTCGTGGGAAAAACTGTTTTTT. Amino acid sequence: CASSGRTGSSWEKLFF.

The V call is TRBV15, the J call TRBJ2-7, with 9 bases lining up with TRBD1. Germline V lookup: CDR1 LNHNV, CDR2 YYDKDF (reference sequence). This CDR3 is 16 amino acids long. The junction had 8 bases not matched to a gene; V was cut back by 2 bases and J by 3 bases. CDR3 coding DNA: TGTGCCACCAGCAGATCACGGGACAGGGCTCTCTACGAGCAGTACTTC. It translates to CATSRSRDRALYEQYF. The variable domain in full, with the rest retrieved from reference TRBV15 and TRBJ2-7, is DAMVIQNPRYQVTQFGKPVTLSCSQTLNHNVMYWYQQKSSQAPKLLFHYYDKDFNNEADTPDNFQSRRPNTSFCFLDIRSPGLGDTAMYLCATSRSRDRALYEQYFGPGTRLTVT.

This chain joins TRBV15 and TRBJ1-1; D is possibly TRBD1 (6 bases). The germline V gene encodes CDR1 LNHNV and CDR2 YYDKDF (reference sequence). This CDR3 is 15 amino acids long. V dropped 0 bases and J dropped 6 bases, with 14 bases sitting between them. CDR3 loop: CATSRDRGRDPEAFF. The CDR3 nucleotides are TGTGCCACCAGCAGAGATAGGGGGAGGGACCCTGAAGCTTTCTTT. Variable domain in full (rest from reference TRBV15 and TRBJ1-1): DAMVIQNPRYQVTQFGKPVTLSCSQTLNHNVMYWYQQKSSQAPKLLFHYYDKDFNNEADTPDNFQSRRPNTSFCFLDIRSPGLGDTAMYLCATSRDRGRDPEAFFGQGTRLTVV.

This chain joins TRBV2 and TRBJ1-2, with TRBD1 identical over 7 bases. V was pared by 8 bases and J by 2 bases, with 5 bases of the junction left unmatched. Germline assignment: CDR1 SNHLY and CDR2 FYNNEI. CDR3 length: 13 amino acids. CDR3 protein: CASAVTGNYGYTF. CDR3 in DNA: TGTGCCAGCGCCGTGACAGGGAACTATGGCTACACCTTC.

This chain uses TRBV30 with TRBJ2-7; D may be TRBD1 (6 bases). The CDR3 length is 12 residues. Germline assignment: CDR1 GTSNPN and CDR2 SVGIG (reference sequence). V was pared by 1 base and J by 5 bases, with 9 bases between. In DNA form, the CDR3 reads TGTGCCTGGAGTGAATCAGGGGACGAGCAGTACTTC. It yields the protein CAWSESGDEQYF.

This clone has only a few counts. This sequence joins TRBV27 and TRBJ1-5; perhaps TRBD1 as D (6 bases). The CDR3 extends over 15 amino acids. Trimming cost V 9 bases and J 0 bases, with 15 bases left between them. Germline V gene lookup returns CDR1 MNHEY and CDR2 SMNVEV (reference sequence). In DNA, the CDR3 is TGTGCCAGATTTGGACAGACGAATAGCAATCAGCCCCAGCATTTT. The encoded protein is CARFGQTNSNQPQHF.

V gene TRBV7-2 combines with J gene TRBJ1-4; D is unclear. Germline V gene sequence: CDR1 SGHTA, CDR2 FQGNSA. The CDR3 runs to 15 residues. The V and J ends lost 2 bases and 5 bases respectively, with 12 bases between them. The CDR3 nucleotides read TGTGCCAGCAGCTTATCGGTACTTACCAATGAAAAACTGTTTTTT. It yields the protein CASSLSVLTNEKLFF.

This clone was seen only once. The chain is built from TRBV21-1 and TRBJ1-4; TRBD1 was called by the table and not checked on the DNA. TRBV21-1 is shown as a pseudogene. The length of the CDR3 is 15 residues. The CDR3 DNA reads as TGTGCCAGCAGCAAAGTATGCCCAGGGAATGAAAAACTGTTTTTT. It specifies CASSKVCPGNEKLFF.

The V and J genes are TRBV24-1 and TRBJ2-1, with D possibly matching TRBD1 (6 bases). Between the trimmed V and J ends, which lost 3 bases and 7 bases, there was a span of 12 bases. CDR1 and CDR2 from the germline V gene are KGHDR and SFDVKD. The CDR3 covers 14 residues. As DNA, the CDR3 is TGTGCCACCAGTGATACTAACAGGGTGAATGAGCAGTTCTTC. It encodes CATSDTNRVNEQFF.

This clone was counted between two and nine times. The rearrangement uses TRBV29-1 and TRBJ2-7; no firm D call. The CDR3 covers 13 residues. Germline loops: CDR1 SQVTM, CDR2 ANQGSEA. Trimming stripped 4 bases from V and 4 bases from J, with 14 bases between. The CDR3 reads CSVAPTERYEQYF. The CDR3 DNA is TGCAGCGTTGCCCCTACGGAGCGTTACGAGCAGTACTTC.

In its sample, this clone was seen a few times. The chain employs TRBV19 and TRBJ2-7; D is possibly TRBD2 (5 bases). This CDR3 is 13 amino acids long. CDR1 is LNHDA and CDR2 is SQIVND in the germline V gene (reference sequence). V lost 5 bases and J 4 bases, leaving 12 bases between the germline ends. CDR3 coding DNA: TGTGCCAGTAGTTTTGGGCCGGGGTACGAGCAGTACTTC. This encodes CASSFGPGYEQYF.

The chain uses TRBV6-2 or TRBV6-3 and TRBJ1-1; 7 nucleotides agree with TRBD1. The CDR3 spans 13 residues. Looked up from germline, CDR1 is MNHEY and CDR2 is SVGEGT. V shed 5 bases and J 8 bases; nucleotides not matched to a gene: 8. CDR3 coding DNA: TGTGCCAGCAGTCGGTCGAGGGGGCAGGAAGCTTTCTTT. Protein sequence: CASSRSRGQEAFF.

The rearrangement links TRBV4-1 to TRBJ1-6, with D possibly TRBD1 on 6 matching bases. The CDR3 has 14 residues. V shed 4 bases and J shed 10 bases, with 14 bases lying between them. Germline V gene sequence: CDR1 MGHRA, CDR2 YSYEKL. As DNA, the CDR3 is TGCGCCAGCAGCCCTCAACAGGGCCAGTCACCCCTCCACTTT. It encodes CASSPQQGQSPLHF.

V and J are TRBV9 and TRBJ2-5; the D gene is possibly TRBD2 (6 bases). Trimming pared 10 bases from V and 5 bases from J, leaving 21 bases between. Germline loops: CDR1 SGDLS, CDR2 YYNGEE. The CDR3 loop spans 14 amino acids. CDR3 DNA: TGTGCCTGTCCTCTAGCGCCTCCTTGGGAGACCCAGTACTTC. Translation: CACPLAPPWETQYF.

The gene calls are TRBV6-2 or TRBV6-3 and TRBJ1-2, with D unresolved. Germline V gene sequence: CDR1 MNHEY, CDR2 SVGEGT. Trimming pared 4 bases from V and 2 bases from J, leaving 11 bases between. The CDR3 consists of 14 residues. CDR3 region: CASSSAGQNYGYTF. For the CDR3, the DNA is TGTGCCAGCAGTTCCGCTGGGCAGAACTATGGCTACACCTTC.

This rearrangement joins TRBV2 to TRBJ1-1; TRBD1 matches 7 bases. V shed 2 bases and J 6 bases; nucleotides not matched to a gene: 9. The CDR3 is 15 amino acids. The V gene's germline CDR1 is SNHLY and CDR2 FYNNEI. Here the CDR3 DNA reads TGTGCCAGCAGTGAAAGACCCGGGACAGCGGCTGAAGCTTTCTTT. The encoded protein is CASSERPGTAAEAFF.

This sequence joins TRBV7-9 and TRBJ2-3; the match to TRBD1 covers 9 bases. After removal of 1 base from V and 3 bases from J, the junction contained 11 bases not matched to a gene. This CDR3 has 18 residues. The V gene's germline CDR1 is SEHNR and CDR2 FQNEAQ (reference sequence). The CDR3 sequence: CASSLGQGVCDWTDTQYF. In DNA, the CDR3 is TGTGCCAGCAGCTTAGGACAGGGGGTATGCGATTGGACAGATACGCAGTATTTT.

The CDR3 loop is CATSRDRGRADTQYF. For the CDR3, the DNA is TGTGCCACCAGCAGAGACAGGGGGCGCGCAGATACGCAGTATTTT. The chain has TRBV15 and TRBJ2-3, with 8 bases that match TRBD1. CDR3 length: 15 residues. V lost 0 bases and J lost 4; bases outside the gene matches: 3. Germline V gene lookup returns CDR1 LNHNV and CDR2 YYDKDF (reference sequence).

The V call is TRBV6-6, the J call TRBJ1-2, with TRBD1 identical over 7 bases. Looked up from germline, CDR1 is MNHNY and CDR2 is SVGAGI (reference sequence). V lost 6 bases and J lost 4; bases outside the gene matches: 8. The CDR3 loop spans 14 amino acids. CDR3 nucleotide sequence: TGTGCCAGCAGCCCAACGGGACAGTTCTATGGCTACACCTTC. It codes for CASSPTGQFYGYTF.

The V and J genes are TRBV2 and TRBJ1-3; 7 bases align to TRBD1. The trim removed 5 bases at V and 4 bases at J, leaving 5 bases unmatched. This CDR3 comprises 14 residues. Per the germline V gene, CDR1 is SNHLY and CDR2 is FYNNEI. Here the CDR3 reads CASSPTGRGNTIYF. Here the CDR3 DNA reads TGTGCCAGCAGTCCGACAGGGAGAGGAAACACCATATATTTT.

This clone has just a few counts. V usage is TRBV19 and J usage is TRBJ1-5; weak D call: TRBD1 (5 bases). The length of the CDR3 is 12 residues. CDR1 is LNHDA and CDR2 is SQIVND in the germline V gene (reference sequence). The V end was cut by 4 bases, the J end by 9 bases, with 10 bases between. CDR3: CASSTTGGPQHF. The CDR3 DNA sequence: TGTGCCAGTAGTACGACCGGGGGGCCCCAGCATTTT.

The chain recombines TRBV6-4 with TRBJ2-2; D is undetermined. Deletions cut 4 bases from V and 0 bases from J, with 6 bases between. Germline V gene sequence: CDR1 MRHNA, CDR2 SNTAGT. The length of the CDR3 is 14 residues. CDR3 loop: CASSASANTGELFF. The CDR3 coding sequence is TGTGCCAGCAGTGCGTCGGCGAACACCGGGGAGCTGTTTTTT.

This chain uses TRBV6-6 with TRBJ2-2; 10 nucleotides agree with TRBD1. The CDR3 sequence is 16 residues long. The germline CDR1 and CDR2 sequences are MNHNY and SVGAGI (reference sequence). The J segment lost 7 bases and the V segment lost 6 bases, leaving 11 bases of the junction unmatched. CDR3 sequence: CASRISGTGVGGELFF. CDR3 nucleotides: TGTGCCAGCAGGATTTCCGGGACAGGGGTTGGCGGGGAGCTGTTTTTT.

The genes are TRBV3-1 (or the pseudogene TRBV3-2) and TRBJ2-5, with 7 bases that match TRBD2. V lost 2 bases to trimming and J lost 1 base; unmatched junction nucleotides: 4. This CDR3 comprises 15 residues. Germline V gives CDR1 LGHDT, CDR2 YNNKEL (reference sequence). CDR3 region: CASSQQGGGQETQYF. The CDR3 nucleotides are TGTGCCAGCAGCCAACAGGGCGGGGGCCAAGAGACCCAGTACTTC.

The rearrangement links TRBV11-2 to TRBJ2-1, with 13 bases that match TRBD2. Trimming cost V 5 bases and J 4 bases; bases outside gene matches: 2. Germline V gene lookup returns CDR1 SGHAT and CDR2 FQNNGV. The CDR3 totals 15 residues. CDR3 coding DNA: TGTGCCAGCAGCCCGGGACTAGCGGGATACAATGAGCAGTTCTTC. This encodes CASSPGLAGYNEQFF.

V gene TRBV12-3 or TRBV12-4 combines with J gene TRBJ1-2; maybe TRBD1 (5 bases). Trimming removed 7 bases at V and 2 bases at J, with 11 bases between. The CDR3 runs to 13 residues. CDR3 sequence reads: CASTQTGNYGYTF. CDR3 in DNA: TGTGCCAGCACACAAACAGGAAACTATGGCTACACCTTC.